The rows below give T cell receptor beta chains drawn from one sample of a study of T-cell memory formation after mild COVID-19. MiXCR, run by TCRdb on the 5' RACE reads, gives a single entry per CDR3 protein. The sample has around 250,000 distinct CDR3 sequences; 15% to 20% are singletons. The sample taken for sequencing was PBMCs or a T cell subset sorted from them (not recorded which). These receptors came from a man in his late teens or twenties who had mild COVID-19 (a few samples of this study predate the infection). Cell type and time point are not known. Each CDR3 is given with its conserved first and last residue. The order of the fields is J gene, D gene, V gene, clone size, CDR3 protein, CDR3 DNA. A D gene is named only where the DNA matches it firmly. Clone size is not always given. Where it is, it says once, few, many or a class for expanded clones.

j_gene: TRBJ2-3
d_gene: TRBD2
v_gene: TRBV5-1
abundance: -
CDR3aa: CASSLFPGLASSTDTQYF
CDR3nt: TGCGCCAGCAGCTTGTTCCCGGGACTAGCGTCTAGCACAGATACGCAGTATTTT

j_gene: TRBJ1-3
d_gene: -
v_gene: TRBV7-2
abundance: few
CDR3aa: CASSLYSGNTIYF
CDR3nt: TGTGCCAGCAGCCTGTACTCTGGAAACACCATATATTTT

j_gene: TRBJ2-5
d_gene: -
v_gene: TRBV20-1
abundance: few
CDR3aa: CSASSGQETQYF
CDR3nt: TGCAGTGCTAGCAGCGGACAAGAGACCCAGTACTTC

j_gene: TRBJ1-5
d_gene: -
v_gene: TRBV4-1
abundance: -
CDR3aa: CASSQVTVGIVNQPQHF
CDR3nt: TGCGCCAGCAGCCAAGTGACAGTGGGGATTGTCAATCAGCCCCAGCATTTT

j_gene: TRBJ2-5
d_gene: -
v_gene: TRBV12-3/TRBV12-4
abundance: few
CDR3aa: CASSSKLAWWEDF
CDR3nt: TGTGCCAGCAGTTCCAAGCTGGCTTGGTGGGAGGACTTC

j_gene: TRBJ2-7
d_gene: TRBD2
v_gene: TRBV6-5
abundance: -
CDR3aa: CASSYQPPGGPYEQYF
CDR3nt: TGTGCCAGCAGTTATCAACCCCCGGGGGGGCCCTACGAGCAGTACTTC

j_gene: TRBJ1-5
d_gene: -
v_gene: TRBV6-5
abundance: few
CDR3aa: CASSTRGGTQPQHF
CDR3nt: TGTGCCAGCAGTACCCGTGGAGGTACGCAGCCCCAGCATTTT

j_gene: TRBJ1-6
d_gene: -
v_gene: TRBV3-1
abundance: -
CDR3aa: CASSHPNSPLHF
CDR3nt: TGTGCCAGCAGCCACCCCAATTCACCCCTCCACTTT

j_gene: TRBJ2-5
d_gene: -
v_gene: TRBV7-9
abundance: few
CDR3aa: CASLGVTQETQYF
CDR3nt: TGTGCCAGCTTGGGGGTGACTCAAGAGACCCAGTACTTC

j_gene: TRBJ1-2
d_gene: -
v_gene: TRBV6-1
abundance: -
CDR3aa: CASSGGDGWYGYTF
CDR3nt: TGTGCCAGCAGTGGGGGGGACGGGTGGTATGGCTACACCTTC

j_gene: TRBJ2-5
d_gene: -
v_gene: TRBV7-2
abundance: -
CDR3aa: CASSPPTGWQETQYF
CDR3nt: TGTGCCAGCAGCCCCCCTACGGGGTGGCAAGAGACCCAGTACTTC

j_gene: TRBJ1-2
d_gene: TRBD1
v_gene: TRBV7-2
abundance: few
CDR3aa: CASSFRDRERGYTF
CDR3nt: TGTGCCAGCAGCTTCCGGGACAGGGAACGTGGCTACACCTTC

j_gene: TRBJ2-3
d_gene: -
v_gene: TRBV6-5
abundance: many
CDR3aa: CASSRQDPTDTQYF
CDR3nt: TGTGCCAGCAGTAGACAGGACCCCACAGATACGCAGTATTTT

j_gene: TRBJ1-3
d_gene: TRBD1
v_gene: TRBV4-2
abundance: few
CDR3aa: CASSQARTGLAGNTIYF
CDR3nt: TGTGCCAGCAGCCAGGCCCGGACAGGTTTGGCTGGAAACACCATATATTTT

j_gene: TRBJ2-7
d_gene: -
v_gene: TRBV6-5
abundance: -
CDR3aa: CASSYSVVAGYEQYF
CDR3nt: TGTGCCAGCAGTTACTCGGTAGTCGCAGGCTACGAGCAGTACTTC

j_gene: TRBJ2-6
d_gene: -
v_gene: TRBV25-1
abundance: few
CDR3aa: CASSVGRDSGANVLTF
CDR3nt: TGTGCCAGCAGTGTAGGCAGGGACTCTGGGGCCAACGTCCTGACTTTC

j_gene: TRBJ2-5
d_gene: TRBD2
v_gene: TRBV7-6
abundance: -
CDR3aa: CASSLTSSETQYF
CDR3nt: TGTGCCAGCAGCTTGACTAGCAGTGAGACCCAGTACTTC

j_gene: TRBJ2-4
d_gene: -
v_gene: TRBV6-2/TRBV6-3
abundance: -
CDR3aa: CASSGLLAKNIQYF
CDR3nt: TGTGCCAGCAGTGGCCTTCTAGCCAAAAACATTCAGTACTTC

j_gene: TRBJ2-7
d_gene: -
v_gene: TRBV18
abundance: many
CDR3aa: CASSPPSHGDDEQYF
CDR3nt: TGTGCCAGCTCACCACCGAGCCACGGGGACGACGAGCAGTACTTC

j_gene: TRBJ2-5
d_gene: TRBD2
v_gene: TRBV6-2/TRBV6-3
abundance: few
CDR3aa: CASSDRGLAQETQYF
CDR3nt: TGTGCCAGCAGTGACCGGGGACTAGCCCAAGAGACCCAGTACTTC

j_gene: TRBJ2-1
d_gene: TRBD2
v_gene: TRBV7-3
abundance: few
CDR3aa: CASSSTGLAGSSYNEQFF
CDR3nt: TGTGCCAGCAGCTCAACTGGACTAGCGGGGAGCTCCTACAATGAGCAGTTCTTC

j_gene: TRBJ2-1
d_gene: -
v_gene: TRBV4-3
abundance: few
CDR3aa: CASSQDWAEIPYNEQFF
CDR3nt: TGCGCCAGCAGCCAAGACTGGGCCGAGATCCCCTACAATGAGCAGTTCTTC

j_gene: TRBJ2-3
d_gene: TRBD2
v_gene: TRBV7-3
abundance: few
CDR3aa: CASSLTGGGISDTQYF
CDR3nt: TGTGCCAGCAGCTTAACTGGCGGGGGGATTTCAGATACGCAGTATTTT

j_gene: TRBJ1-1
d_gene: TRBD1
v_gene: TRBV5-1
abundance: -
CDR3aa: CASHGDSTLNTEAFF
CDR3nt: TGCGCCAGCCACGGGGACAGTACTTTGAACACTGAAGCTTTCTTT

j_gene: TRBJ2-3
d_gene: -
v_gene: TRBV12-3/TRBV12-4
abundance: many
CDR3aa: CASTLLGLTDTQYF
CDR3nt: TGTGCCAGCACTTTACTAGGTCTCACAGATACGCAGTATTTT

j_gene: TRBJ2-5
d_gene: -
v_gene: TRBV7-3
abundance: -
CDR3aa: CASSRTEEETQYF
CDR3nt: TGTGCCAGCAGCAGGACAGAGGAAGAGACCCAGTACTTC

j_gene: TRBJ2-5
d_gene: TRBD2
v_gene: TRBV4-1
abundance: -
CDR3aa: CASSQRLSGGGLETQYF
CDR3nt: TGCGCCAGCAGCCAACGACTTAGCGGGGGGGGTCTAGAGACCCAGTACTTC

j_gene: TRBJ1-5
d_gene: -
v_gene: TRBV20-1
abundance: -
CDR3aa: CSATGAGNQPQHF
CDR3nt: TGCAGTGCTACAGGGGCTGGCAATCAGCCCCAGCATTTT

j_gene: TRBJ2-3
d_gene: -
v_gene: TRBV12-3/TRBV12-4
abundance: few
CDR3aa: CASRIRGAHTDTQYF
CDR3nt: TGTGCCAGCAGAATACGGGGGGCCCACACAGATACGCAGTATTTT

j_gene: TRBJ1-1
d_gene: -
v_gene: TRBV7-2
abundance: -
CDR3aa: CASSLQNTEAFF
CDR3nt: TGTGCCAGCAGCCTACAGAACACTGAAGCTTTCTTT

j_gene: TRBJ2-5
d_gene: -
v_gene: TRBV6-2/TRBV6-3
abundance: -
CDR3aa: CASREQGKETQYF
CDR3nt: TGTGCCAGCAGAGAACAGGGAAAAGAGACCCAGTACTTC

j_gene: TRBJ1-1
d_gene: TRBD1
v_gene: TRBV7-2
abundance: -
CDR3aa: CASSLWDRATEAFF
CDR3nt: TGTGCCAGCAGCCTGTGGGACAGGGCCACTGAAGCTTTCTTT

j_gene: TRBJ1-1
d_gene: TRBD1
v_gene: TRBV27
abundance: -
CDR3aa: CASSTPGTGRSEAFF
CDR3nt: TGTGCCAGCAGTACCCCCGGGACAGGGAGATCTGAAGCTTTCTTT

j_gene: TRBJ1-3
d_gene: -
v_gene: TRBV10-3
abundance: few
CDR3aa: CAISYRAGNTIYF
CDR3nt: TGTGCCATCAGTTACAGGGCTGGAAACACCATATATTTT

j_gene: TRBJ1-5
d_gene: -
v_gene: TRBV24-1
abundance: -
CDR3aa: CATGTGQGGDGGGNQPQHF
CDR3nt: TGTGCCACAGGGACGGGGCAGGGAGGAGATGGAGGTGGCAATCAGCCCCAGCATTTT

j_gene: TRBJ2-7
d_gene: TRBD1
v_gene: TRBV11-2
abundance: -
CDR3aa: CASSIRQGPYEQYF
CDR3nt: TGTGCCAGCAGCATTCGACAGGGGCCCTACGAGCAGTACTTC

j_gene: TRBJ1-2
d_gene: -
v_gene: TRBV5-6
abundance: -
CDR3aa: CASSSRRYYGYTF
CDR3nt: TGTGCCAGCAGCTCGAGACGGTACTATGGCTACACCTTC

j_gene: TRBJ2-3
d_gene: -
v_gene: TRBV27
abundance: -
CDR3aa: CASRPGPPEGGQYF
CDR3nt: TGTGCCAGCAGGCCGGGGCCTCCGGAGGGCGGGCAGTATTTT

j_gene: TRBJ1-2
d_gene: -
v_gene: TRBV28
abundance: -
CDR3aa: CASSLRVVDYGYTF
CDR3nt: TGTGCCAGCAGTTTAAGGGTCGTGGACTATGGCTACACCTTC

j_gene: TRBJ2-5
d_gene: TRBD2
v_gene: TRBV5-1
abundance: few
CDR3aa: CASSLLAEIQETQYF
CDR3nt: TGCGCCAGCAGTCTTCTAGCGGAAATCCAAGAGACCCAGTACTTC

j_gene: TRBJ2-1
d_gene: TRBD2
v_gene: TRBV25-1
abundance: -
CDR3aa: CASSIAGTSFHNEQFF
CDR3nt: TGTGCCAGCAGTATCGCCGGGACTAGTTTCCACAATGAGCAGTTCTTC

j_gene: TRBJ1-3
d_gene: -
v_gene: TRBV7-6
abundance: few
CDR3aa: CASSYRGTSGNTIYF
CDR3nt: TGTGCCAGCAGCTACCGCGGAACCTCTGGAAACACCATATATTTT

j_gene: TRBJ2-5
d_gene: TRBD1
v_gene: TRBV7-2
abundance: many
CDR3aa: CASSMTGGSETQYF
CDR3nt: TGTGCCAGCAGCATGACAGGGGGTTCGGAGACCCAGTACTTC

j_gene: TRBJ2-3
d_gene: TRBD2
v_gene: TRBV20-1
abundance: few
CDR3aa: CSARPGLAGGTDTQYF
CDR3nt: TGCAGTGCTCGACCGGGACTAGCGGGGGGGACAGATACGCAGTATTTT

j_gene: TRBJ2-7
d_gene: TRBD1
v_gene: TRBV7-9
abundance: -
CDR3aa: CASRTGTGSYEQYF
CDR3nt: TGTGCCAGCAGGACCGGGACAGGGTCCTACGAGCAGTACTTC

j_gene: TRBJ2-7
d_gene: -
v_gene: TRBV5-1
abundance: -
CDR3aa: CASSLEFYEQYF
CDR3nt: TGCGCCAGCAGCTTAGAGTTCTACGAGCAGTACTTC

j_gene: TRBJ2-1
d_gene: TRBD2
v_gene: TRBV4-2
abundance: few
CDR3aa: CASSQDASSGGLEQFF
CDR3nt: TGTGCCAGCAGCCAAGATGCGTCTAGCGGGGGGCTTGAGCAGTTCTTC

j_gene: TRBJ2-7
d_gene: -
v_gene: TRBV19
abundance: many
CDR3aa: CASSSGTLSYEQYF
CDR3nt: TGTGCCAGTTCCTCCGGGACATTGTCCTACGAGCAGTACTTC

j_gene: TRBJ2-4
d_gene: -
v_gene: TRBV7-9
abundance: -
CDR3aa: CASSLPRGPKYF
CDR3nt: TGTGCCAGCAGCTTACCCAGGGGTCCTAAGTACTTC

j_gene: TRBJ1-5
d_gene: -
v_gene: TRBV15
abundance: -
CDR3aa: CATTTGINQPQHF
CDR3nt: TGTGCCACCACCACGGGGATTAATCAGCCCCAGCATTTT

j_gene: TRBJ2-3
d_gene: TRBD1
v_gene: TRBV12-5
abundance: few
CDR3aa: CASGHGQENTDTQYF
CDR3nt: TGTGCTAGTGGTCACGGACAGGAGAACACAGATACGCAGTATTTT

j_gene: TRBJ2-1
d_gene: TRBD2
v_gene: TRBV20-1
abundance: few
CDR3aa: CSARSMAGAYNEQFF
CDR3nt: TGCAGTGCTAGATCCATGGCGGGGGCCTACAATGAGCAGTTCTTC

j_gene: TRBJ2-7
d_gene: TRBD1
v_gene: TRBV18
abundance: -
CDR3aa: CASSPSGGSYEQYF
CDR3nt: TGTGCCAGCTCACCGTCAGGGGGCTCCTACGAGCAGTACTTC